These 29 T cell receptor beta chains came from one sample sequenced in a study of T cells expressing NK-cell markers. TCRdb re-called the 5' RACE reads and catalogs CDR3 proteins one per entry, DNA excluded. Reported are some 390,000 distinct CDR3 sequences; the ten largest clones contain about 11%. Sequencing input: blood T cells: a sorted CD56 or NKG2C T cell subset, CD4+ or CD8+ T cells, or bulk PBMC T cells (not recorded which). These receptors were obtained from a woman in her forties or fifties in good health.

Here the CDR3 reads CASSALERDEQFF. The V gene is TRBV27, the J gene TRBJ2-1; TCRdb lists TRBD1, though no DNA is available to test this call. This CDR3 contains 13 residues. Germline-derived CDR1 and CDR2 are MNHEY and SMNVEV (reference sequence).

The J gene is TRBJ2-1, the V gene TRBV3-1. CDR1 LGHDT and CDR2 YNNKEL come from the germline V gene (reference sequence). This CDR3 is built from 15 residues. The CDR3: CASSQGAHSYNEQFF.

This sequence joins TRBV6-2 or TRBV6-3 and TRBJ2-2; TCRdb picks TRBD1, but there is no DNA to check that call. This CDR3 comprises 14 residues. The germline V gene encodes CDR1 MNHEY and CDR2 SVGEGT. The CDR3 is CASTGAPRTGELFF.

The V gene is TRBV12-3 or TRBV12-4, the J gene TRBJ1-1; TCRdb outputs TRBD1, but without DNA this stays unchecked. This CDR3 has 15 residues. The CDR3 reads CASRASGTGVTEAFF.

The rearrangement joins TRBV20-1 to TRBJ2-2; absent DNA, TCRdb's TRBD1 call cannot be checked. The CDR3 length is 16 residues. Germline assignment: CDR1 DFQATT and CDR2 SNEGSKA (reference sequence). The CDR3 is CSARTTGRRGTGELFF.

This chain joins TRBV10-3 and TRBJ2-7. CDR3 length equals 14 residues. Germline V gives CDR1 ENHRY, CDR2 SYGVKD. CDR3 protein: CAISARGMAYEQYF.

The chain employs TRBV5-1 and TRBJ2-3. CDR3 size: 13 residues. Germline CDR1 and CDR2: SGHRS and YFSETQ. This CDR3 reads CASSPDPQDTQYF.

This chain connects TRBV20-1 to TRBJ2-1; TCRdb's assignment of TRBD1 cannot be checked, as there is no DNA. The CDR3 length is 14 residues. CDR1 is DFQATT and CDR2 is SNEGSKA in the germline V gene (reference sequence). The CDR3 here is CSARRGDTYNEQFF.

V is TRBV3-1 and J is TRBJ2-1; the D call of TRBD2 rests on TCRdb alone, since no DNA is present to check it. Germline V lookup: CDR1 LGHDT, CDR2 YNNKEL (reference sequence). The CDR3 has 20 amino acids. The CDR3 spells CASSQDRLASGRVSYNEQFF.

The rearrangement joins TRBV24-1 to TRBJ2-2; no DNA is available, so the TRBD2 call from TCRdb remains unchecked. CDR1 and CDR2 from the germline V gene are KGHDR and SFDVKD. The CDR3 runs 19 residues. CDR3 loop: CATSDFVLAGGFIAGELFF.

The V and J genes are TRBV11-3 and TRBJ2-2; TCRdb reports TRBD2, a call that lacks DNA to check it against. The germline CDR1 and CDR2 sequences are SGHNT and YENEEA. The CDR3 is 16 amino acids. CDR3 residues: CASSFLADTNTGELFF.

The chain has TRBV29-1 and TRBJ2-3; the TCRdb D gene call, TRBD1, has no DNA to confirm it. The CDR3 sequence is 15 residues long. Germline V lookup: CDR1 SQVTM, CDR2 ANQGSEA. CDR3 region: CSVGGTGESTDTQYF.

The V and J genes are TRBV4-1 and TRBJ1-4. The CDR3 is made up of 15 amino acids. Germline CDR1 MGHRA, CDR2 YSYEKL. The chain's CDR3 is CASSPSGAASEKLFF.

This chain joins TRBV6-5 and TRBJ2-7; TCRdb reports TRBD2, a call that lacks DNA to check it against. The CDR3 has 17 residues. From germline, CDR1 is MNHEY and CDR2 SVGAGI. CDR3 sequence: CASSYSNPTTSSYEQYF.

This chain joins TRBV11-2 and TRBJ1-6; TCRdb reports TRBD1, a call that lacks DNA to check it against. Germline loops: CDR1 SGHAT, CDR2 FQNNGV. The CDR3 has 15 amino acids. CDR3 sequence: CASSFAGQGNSPLHF.

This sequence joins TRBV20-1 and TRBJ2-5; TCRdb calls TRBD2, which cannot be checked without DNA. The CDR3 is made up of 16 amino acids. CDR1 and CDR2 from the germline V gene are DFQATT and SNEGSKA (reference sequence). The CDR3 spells CSAQQASGREQETQYF.

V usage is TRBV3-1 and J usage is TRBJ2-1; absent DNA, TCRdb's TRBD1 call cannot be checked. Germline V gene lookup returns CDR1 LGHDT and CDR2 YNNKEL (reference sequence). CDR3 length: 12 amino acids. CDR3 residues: CASSQDVRGPFF.

This CDR3 is CASSLQGSTNEKLFF. The V gene is TRBV5-1, the J gene TRBJ1-4; with no DNA, the TCRdb D assignment of TRBD1 cannot be verified. This CDR3 has 15 amino acids. Germline values: CDR1 SGHRS, CDR2 YFSETQ.

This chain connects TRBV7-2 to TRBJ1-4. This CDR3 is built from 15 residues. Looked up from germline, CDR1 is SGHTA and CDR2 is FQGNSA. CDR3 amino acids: CASSPTGTYNEKLFF.

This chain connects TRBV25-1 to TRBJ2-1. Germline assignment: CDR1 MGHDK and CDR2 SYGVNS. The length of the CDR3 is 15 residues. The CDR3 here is CASSAGQSSYNEQFF. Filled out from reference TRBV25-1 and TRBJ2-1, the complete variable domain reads EADIYQTPRYLVIGTGKKITLECSQTMGHDKMYWYQQDPGMELHLIHYSYGVNSTEKGDLSSESTVSRIRTEHFPLTLESARPSHTSQYLCASSAGQSSYNEQFFGPGTRLTVL.

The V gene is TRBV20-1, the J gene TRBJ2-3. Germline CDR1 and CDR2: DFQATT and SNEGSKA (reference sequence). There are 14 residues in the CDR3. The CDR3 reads CSARQVPSTDTQYF.

CDR3 region: CASTRQGGSTEAFF. The rearrangement links TRBV7-8 to TRBJ1-1; the D call of TRBD1 rests on TCRdb alone, since no DNA is present to check it. The germline V gene has CDR1 SGHVS and CDR2 FQNEAQ. CDR3 size: 14 residues.

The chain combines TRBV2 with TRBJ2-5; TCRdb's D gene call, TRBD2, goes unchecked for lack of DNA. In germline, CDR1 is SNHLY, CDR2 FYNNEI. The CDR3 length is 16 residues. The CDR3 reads CASRELAGGLRETQYF. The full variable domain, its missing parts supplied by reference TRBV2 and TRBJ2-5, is EPEVTQTPSHQVTQMGQEVILRCVPISNHLYFYWYRQILGQKVEFLVSFYNNEISEKSEIFDDQFSVERPDGSNFTLKIRSTKLEDSAMYFCASRELAGGLRETQYFGPGTRLLVL.

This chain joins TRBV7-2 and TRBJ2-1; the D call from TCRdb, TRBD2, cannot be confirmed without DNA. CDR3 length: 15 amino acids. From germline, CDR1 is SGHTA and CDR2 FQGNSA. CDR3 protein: CASSSSLAGAIEQFF.

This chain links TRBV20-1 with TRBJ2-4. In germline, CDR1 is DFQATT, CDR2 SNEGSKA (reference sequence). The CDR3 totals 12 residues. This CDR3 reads CSGGLAKNIQYF.

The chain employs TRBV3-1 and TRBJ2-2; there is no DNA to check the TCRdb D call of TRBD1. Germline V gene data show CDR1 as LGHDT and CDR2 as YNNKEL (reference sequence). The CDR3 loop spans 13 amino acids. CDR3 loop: CASSRPPFGELFF. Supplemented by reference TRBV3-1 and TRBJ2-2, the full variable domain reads DTAVSQTPKYLVTQMGNDKSIKCEQNLGHDTMYWYKQDSKKFLKIMFSYNNKELIINETVPNRFSPKSPDKAHLNLHINSLELGDSAVYFCASSRPPFGELFFGEGSRLTVL.

The CDR3 spells CASSQESPPRGGYTF. V is TRBV4-1 and J is TRBJ1-2; TCRdb's assignment of TRBD1 cannot be checked, as there is no DNA. Germline assignment: CDR1 MGHRA and CDR2 YSYEKL. There are 15 residues in the CDR3.

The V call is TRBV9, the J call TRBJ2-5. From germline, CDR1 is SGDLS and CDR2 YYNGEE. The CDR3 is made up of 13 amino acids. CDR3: CASSPRRQETQYF.

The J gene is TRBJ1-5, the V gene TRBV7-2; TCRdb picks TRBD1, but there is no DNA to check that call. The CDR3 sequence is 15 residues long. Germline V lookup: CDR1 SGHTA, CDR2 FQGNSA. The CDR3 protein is CASSPGRQKNQPQHF. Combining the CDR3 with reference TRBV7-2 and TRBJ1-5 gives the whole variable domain GAGVSQSPSNKVTEKGKDVELRCDPISGHTALYWYRQSLGQGLEFLIYFQGNSAPDKSGLPSDRFSAERTGGSVSTLTIQRTQQEDSAVYLCASSPGRQKNQPQHFGDGTRLSIL.